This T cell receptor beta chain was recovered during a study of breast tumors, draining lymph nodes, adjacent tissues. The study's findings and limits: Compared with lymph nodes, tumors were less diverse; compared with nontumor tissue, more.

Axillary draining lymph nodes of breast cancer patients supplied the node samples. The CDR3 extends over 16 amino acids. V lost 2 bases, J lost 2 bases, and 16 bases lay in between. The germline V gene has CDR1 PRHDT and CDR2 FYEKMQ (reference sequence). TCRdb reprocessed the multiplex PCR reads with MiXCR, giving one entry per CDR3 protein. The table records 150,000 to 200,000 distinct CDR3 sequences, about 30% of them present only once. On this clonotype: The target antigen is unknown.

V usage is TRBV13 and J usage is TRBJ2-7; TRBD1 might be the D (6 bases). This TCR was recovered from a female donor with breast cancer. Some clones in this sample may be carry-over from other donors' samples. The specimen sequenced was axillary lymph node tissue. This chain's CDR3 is CASSLPSGQYPYEQYF. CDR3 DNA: TGTGCCAGCAGCTTACCCTCTGGACAGTACCCCTACGAGCAGTACTTC. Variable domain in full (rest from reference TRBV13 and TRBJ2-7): AAGVIQSPRHLIKEKRETATLKCYPIPRHDTVYWYQQGPGQDPQFLISFYEKMQSDKGSIPDRFSAQQFSDYHSELNMSSLELGDSALYFCASSLPSGQYPYEQYFGPGTRLTVT.